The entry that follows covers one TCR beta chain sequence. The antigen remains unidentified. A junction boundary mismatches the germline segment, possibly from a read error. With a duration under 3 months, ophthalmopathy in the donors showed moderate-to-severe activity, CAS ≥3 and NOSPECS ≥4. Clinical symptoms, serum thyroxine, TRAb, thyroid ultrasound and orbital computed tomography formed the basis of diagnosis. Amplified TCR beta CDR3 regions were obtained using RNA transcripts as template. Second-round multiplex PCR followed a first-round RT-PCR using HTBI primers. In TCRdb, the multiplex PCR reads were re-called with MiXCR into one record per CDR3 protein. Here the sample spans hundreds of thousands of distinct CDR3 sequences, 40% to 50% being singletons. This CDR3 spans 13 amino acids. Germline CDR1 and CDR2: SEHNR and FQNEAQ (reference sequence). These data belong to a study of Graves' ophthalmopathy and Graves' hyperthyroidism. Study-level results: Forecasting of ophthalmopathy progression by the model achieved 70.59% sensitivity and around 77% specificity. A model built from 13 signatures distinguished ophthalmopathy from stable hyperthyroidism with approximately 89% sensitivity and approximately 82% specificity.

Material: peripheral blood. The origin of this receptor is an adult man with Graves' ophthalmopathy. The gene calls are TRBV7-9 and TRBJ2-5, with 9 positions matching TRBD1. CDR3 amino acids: CASRGQGKETQYF. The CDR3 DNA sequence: TGCGCCAGCAGAGGACAGGGGAAAGAGACCCAGTACTTC. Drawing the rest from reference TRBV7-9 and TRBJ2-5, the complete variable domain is DTGVSQNPRHKITKRGQNVTFRCDPISEHNRLYWYRQTLGQGPEFLTYFQNEAQLEKSRLLSDRFSAERPKGSFSTLEIQRTEQGDSAMYLCASRGQGKETQYFGPGTRLLVL.